The 22 T cell receptor beta chains given below trace back to one sample, sequenced in a study of identifying expanded T cells in peripheral blood (dated by TCRdb to between 2017 and 2020). The library came from the immunoSEQ multiplex PCR assay. Here the immuneACCESS table is served through TCRdb, limited to in-frame sequences with V and J called. Missing clones are a known gap in these copies; in checked studies unresolved V genes cover under half, and the rest lacks a known reason. The sample contains tens of thousands of clones, approximately 90% of them found a single time. Around 20% of the sample is taken by the ten largest. Sequencing was carried out using blood. The receptor source for this set is a person aged 18-70 years in good health.

The rearrangement joins TRBV7-9 to TRBJ2-5; 8 bases match TRBD2. The CDR3 is made up of 14 amino acids. V dropped 5 bases and J dropped 5; count of bases not matched to a gene: 7. Germline lookup yields CDR1 SEHNR and CDR2 FQNEAQ (reference sequence). The CDR3 DNA reads TGTGCCAGCAGCCTCCCGGGGGGGTACGAGACCCAGTACTTC. This sequence encodes CASSLPGGYETQYF.

The chain joins TRBV6-6 to TRBJ2-7; 8 bases align to TRBD2. The CDR3 loop spans 16 amino acids. Germline V CDR1 and CDR2: MNHNY, SVGAGI (reference sequence). Trimming took 4 bases from V and 4 from J; bases not matched to a gene: 12. CDR3 amino acids: CASSSPGGGERYEQYF. DNA for the CDR3: TGTGCCAGCAGTTCGCCCGGGGGGGGTGAAAGGTACGAGCAGTACTTC.

This chain links TRBV6-1 with TRBJ2-6; D uncertain. V shed 5 bases and J shed 0 bases, with 8 bases lying between them. The CDR3 length is 15 residues. Germline V gives CDR1 MNHNS, CDR2 SASEGT. DNA of the CDR3: TGTGCCAGCAGTATGTACAGCTCTGGGGCCAACGTCCTGACTTTC. Its translation is CASSMYSSGANVLTF.

V is TRBV2 and J is TRBJ1-2, with D possibly TRBD1 on 5 matching bases. Trimming stripped 4 bases from V and 2 bases from J, with 11 bases between. CDR1 and CDR2 from the germline V gene are SNHLY and FYNNEI. The CDR3 is 14 residues long. CDR3 amino acids: CASSGYGGNYGYTF. The CDR3, as DNA: TGTGCCAGCAGTGGGTACGGGGGAAACTATGGCTACACCTTC.

This chain uses TRBV5-4 with TRBJ2-7, with D perhaps TRBD2 (6 bases). V was pared by 3 bases and J by 0 bases, with 19 bases between. The CDR3 is made up of 17 amino acids. Germline V CDR1 and CDR2: SGHNT, YYREEE (reference sequence). CDR3 DNA: TGTGCCAGCAGCTGGGACGCTGGGATGCGGGGCTCCTACGAGCAGTACTTC. Translated, it gives CASSWDAGMRGSYEQYF.

This chain joins TRBV18 and TRBJ1-3, with D unresolved. The V gene lost 4 bases and the J gene lost 0 bases, with 10 bases spanning the gap. This CDR3 has 15 amino acids. Germline CDR1 and CDR2: KGHSH and LQKENI. CDR3 region: CASSQGTNSGNTIYF. For the CDR3, the DNA is TGTGCCAGCTCACAGGGAACAAACTCTGGAAACACCATATATTTT.

This clone was observed a single time. The chain has TRBV5-1 and TRBJ2-7; 7 bases fit TRBD1. V shed 0 bases, J shed 6 bases, and the junction held 9 bases outside the gene matches. This CDR3 region has 15 residues. The germline CDR1 and CDR2 sequences are SGHRS and YFSETQ. The DNA for the CDR3 is TGCGCCAGCAGCTTGGCGGCAGGGGGATCCCTCGAGCAGTACTTC. Its translation is CASSLAAGGSLEQYF.

V is TRBV27 and J is TRBJ2-1; a possible D gene is TRBD1 (5 bases). V was pared by 4 bases and J by 6 bases, with 13 bases between. The germline CDR1 and CDR2 sequences are MNHEY and SMNVEV (reference sequence). The CDR3 is 14 amino acids. The CDR3: CASSYIQAGNEQFF. CDR3 nucleotide sequence: TGTGCCAGCAGTTACATACAGGCCGGCAATGAGCAGTTCTTC.

Only a few counts were recorded for this clone. The rearrangement links TRBV5-6 to TRBJ2-1; 13 positions agree with TRBD2. From germline, CDR1 is SGHDT and CDR2 YYEEEE. CDR3 size: 19 residues. V was pared by 2 bases and J by 1 base, with 9 bases of the junction left unmatched. The CDR3 sequence: CASSLLGLAGFSSYNEQFF. CDR3 nucleotides: TGTGCCAGCAGCTTATTGGGACTAGCGGGGTTCAGTTCCTACAATGAGCAGTTCTTC.

This clone was seen repeatedly, ten times or more. The chain employs TRBV4-2 and TRBJ2-7; no definite D call. Deletions cut 0 bases from V and 0 bases from J, with 9 bases between. This CDR3 spans 15 amino acids. The germline V gene encodes CDR1 LGHNA and CDR2 YNFKEQ. CDR3 loop: CASSQESHSSYEQYF. As DNA, the CDR3 is TGTGCCAGCAGCCAAGAAAGCCACAGCTCCTACGAGCAGTACTTC.

The chain combines TRBV4-1 with TRBJ2-1, with 12 bases lining up with TRBD2. CDR1 MGHRA and CDR2 YSYEKL come from the germline V gene. The length of the CDR3 is 17 residues. V lost 2 bases, J lost 4 bases, and 6 bases stayed unmatched. The DNA of the CDR3 is TGCGCCAGCAGCCAAAGACTAGCGGGGGAGCGATACAATGAGCAGTTCTTC. Amino acid sequence: CASSQRLAGERYNEQFF.

The V gene is TRBV4-1, the J gene TRBJ1-2, with D unclear. With 2 bases removed from V and 8 bases from J, the gap between germline ends came to 21 bases. Per the germline V gene, CDR1 is MGHRA and CDR2 is YSYEKL. This CDR3 spans 16 amino acids. CDR3 protein: CASSQFGPPPSLGYTF. The CDR3 nucleotides read TGCGCCAGCAGCCAATTCGGGCCCCCCCCGAGTCTAGGCTACACCTTC.

The V call is TRBV5-8, the J call TRBJ2-7; maybe TRBD1 (5 bases). The CDR3 is made up of 12 amino acids. Germline V CDR1 and CDR2: SGHTS, YDEGEE. The germline V and J ends were trimmed by 5 bases and 3 bases, with 9 bases remaining between them. The CDR3 nucleotides are TGTGCCAGCAGTGGCAGGGTCTACGAGCAGTACTTC. Translating gives CASSGRVYEQYF. Supplemented by reference TRBV5-8 and TRBJ2-7, the full variable domain reads EAGVTQSPTHLIKTRGQQATLRCSPISGHTSVYWYQQALGLGLQFLLWYDEGEERNRGNFPPRFSGRQFPNYSSELNVNALELEDSALYLCASSGRVYEQYFGPGTRLTVT.

This clone was recorded once. J is TRBJ2-7 and V is TRBV27; D not certain. Germline V gene data show CDR1 as MNHEY and CDR2 as SMNVEV (reference sequence). The CDR3 extends over 15 amino acids. Trimming removed 5 bases from V and 1 base from J, with 15 bases in between. This chain's CDR3 is CASSPRIGLSYEQYF. The CDR3 nucleotides read TGTGCCAGCAGTCCCCGTATTGGGCTGTCCTACGAGCAGTACTTC.

This clone was seen once. This chain joins TRBV4-1 and TRBJ1-1; tentatively, D is TRBD1 (6 bases). Per the germline V gene, CDR1 is MGHRA and CDR2 is YSYEKL. V was trimmed by 0 bases and J by 0 bases, leaving 8 bases between them. The CDR3 has 15 amino acids. The CDR3 spells CASSQEGQMNTEAFF. Written as DNA, the CDR3 is TGCGCCAGCAGCCAAGAGGGACAAATGAACACTGAAGCTTTCTTT.

The V call is TRBV5-6, the J call TRBJ1-2; possible D gene TRBD1, 6 bases. V lost 4 bases to trimming and J lost 6 bases, with 19 bases between them. CDR3 length equals 15 residues. CDR1 and CDR2 from the germline V gene are SGHDT and YYEEEE. CDR3 loop: CASSPLTGREDGYTF. The DNA of the CDR3 is TGTGCCAGCAGCCCGTTAACAGGGAGGGAGGATGGCTACACCTTC.

The rearrangement links TRBV5-4 to TRBJ1-1; unclear D gene. The CDR3 spans 12 residues. CDR1 SGHNT and CDR2 YYREEE come from the germline V gene (reference sequence). With 0 bases removed from V and 0 bases from J, the gap between germline ends came to 0 bases. The CDR3 sequence: CASSLVNTEAFF. Here the CDR3 DNA reads TGTGCCAGCAGCTTGGTGAACACTGAAGCTTTCTTT. Full variable domain (rest looked up from reference TRBV5-4 and TRBJ1-1): ETGVTQSPTHLIKTRGQQVTLRCSSQSGHNTVSWYQQALGQGPQFIFQYYREEENGRGNFPPRFSGLQFPNYSSELNVNALELDDSALYLCASSLVNTEAFFGQGTRLTVV.

The rearrangement uses TRBV5-1 and TRBJ2-6; D is unresolved. This CDR3 region has 18 residues. Trimming took 7 bases from V and 0 from J, leaving 20 bases between them. Germline values: CDR1 SGHRS, CDR2 YFSETQ. DNA of the CDR3: TGCGCCAGCCGTTTAAGTGAAGGACCGAGCTCTGGGGCCAACGTCCTGACTTTC. It specifies CASRLSEGPSSGANVLTF.

The CDR3 region has the DNA TGTGCCAGCAGTGGGGCAGGGAGCTTCTATGGCTACACCTTC. Amino acids: CASSGAGSFYGYTF. The chain has TRBV6-1 and TRBJ1-2, with D possibly matching TRBD1 (5 bases). The CDR3 sequence is 14 residues long. The germline V gene encodes CDR1 MNHNS and CDR2 SASEGT. With 4 bases removed from V and 4 bases from J, the gap between germline ends came to 13 bases.

This chain uses TRBV9 with TRBJ1-2; possible D gene TRBD1, 6 bases. The V and J ends lost 4 bases and 2 bases respectively, with 18 bases between them. The CDR3 contains 16 residues. Germline V lookup: CDR1 SGDLS, CDR2 YYNGEE. The CDR3 DNA follows: TGTGCCAGCAGCACCTTTAGGGGGGACGGAAACTATGGCTACACCTTC. Amino acids: CASSTFRGDGNYGYTF.

The chain carries TRBV4-1 and TRBJ1-1; no clear D gene. The germline gives CDR1 MGHRA, CDR2 YSYEKL. The CDR3 is made up of 13 amino acids. Trimming pared 6 bases from V and 2 bases from J, leaving 10 bases between. The CDR3 region has the DNA TGCGCCAGCAGACAAAGGGAAAACACTGAAGCTTTCTTT. Translating it yields CASRQRENTEAFF.

The CDR3 region has the DNA TGTGCCAGCACCACGGACAGGGAATACACCGGGGAGCTGTTTTTT. Its protein is CASTTDREYTGELFF. The chain combines TRBV6-6 with TRBJ2-2; 8 nucleotides align to TRBD1. CDR1 is MNHNY and CDR2 is SVGAGI in the germline V gene (reference sequence). The CDR3 has 15 amino acids. Trimming removed 7 bases from V and 3 bases from J; junction bases left unmatched: 7.